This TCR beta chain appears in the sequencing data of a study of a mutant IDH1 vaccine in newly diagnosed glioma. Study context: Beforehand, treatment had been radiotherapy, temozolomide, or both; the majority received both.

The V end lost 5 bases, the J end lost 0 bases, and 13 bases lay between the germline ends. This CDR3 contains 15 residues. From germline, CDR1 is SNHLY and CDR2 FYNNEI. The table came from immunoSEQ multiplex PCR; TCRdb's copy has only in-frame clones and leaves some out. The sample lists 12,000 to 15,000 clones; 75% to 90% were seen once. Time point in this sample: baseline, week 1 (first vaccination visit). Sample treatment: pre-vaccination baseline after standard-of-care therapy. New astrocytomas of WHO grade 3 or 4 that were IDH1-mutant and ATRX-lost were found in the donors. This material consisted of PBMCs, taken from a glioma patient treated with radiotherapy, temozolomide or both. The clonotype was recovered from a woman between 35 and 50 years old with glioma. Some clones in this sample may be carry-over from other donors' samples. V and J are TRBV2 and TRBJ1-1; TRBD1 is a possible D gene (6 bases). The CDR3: CASSKRGPMNTEAFF. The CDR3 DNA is TGTGCCAGCAGTAAGCGGGGGCCGATGAACACTGAAGCTTTCTTT.